The present T cell receptor (beta chain) was sequenced within a study of shared clonotypes between healthy human individuals. Study details: Donor ages ranged 18 to 49 years: two women, a few men.

Sequencing used immunoSEQ multiplex PCR; TCRdb keeps in-frame clones, though not all of them. The repertoire consists of under 2,500,000 clones, with approximately 96% occurring once and the leading ten covering roughly 0.13%. CDR1 and CDR2 (germline): SEHNR, FQNEAQ (reference sequence). The CDR3 loop spans 16 amino acids. V gave up 3 bases and J gave up 2 bases; unmatched junction bases: 6. The chain is built from TRBV7-9 and TRBJ2-7; 11 nucleotides match TRBD2. This receptor was taken from a man between 18 and 29 years old in good health. Sequenced sample: naive CD4+ T cells sorted from blood. Subset here: CD45RA+ positively selected. The DNA of the CDR3 is TGTGCCAGCAGCTTCTCACTAGCGGGAGCGCCCTACGAGCAGTACTTC. It specifies CASSFSLAGAPYEQYF.